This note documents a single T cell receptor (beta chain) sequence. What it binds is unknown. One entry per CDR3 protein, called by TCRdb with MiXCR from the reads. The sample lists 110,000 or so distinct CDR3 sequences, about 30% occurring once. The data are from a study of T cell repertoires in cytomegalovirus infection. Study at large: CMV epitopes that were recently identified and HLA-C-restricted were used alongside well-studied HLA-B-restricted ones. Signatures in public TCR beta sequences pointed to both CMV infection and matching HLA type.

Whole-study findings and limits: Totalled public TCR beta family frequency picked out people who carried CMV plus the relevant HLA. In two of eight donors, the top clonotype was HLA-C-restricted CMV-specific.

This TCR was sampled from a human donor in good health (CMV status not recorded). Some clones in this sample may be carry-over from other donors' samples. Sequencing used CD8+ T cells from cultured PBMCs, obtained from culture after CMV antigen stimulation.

CDR3 DNA sequence: TGTGCCAGCAGTCCTCTCCAGGGCAGGGAAGATGGCTACACCTTC. Protein: CASSPLQGREDGYTF. This rearrangement joins TRBV27 to TRBJ1-2; possibly TRBD1 for D (5 bases). V shed 5 bases and J shed 6 bases, with 19 bases lying between them. Germline CDR1 and CDR2: MNHEY and SMNVEV (reference sequence). The CDR3 has 15 residues.